The T cell receptor (beta chain) under discussion was sequenced for a study of technical replicates of blood from a handful of donors. The data were produced by immunoSEQ multiplex PCR, yet TCRdb's version contains in-frame clones alone and is incomplete. The table includes about 69,000 clones, over 70% detected once. The CDR3 contains 15 residues. The germline gives CDR1 SGHNT, CDR2 YYREEE (reference sequence). V lost 4 bases to trimming and J lost 7 bases; unmatched junction nucleotides: 7. The J gene is TRBJ2-2, the V gene TRBV5-4, with 10 bases lining up with TRBD2. The sequenced sample consisted of PBMCs. The receptor's source is a human donor in good health. Some clones in this sample may be carry-over from other donors' samples. The CDR3 sequence: CASSGAGGHVGELFF. In DNA form, the CDR3 reads TGTGCCAGCAGCGGAGCGGGGGGGCACGTCGGGGAGCTGTTTTTT. The whole variable domain, remainder taken from reference TRBV5-4 and TRBJ2-2, is ETGVTQSPTHLIKTRGQQVTLRCSSQSGHNTVSWYQQALGQGPQFIFQYYREEENGRGNFPPRFSGLQFPNYSSELNVNALELDDSALYLCASSGAGGHVGELFFGEGSRLTVL.